The rows below give T cell receptor beta chains drawn from one sample of a study of cytotoxic CD8 clonotypes in ibrutinib-treated CLL. The repertoire was sequenced with immunoSEQ multiplex PCR; TCRdb's copy has only in-frame clones and lacks some. The table has 150,000 or so clones, roughly 88% seen once. This specimen was PBMCs, taken after 24 months of ibrutinib treatment. These TCRs come from a human donor with chronic lymphocytic leukemia. The CDR3 runs from the conserved cysteine through the conserved F or W. The D gene is left open where the match is weak. Not all rows give a size; the values are once, few, many and, for expanded clones, a class.

length: 11
V: TRBV5-1
J: TRBJ1-1
size: .
D: .
DNA: TGCGCCAGCAGCTTGAACACTGAAGCTTTCTTT
CDR3: CASSLNTEAFF

length: 15
V: TRBV4-1
J: TRBJ1-5
size: .
D: .
DNA: TGCGCCAGCAGCCAAGTTTCTACGGCGGATCAGCCCCAGCATTTT
CDR3: CASSQVSTADQPQHF

length: 12
V: TRBV9
J: TRBJ2-3
size: .
D: .
DNA: TGTGCCAGCAGCGTAGTATCAGATACGCAGTATTTT
CDR3: CASSVVSDTQYF

length: 14
V: TRBV10-3
J: TRBJ2-1
size: .
D: .
DNA: TGTGCCATCAGCCGGTCGAACACGGACAATGAGCAGTTCTTC
CDR3: CAISRSNTDNEQFF

length: 14
V: TRBV28
J: TRBJ1-3
size: .
D: TRBD1
DNA: TGTGCCAGCAGACAGGGGTACCCTGGAAACACCATATATTTT
CDR3: CASRQGYPGNTIYF

length: 14
V: TRBV6-6
J: TRBJ2-7
size: once
D: .
DNA: TGTGCCAGCAGTCAAGACAGAGTAGTGTACGAGCAGTACTTC
CDR3: CASSQDRVVYEQYF

length: 11
V: TRBV7-2
J: TRBJ2-5
size: .
D: .
DNA: TGTGCCAGCAGCTTTTCCGAGACCCAGTACTTC
CDR3: CASSFSETQYF

length: 13
V: TRBV7-2
J: TRBJ2-2
size: .
D: .
DNA: TGTGCCAGCAGCTTACGGGTCCCCGGGGAGCTGTTTTTT
CDR3: CASSLRVPGELFF

length: 13
V: TRBV29-1
J: TRBJ2-7
size: .
D: .
DNA: TGCAGCGGAACAGGGACGAGCTCCTACGAGCAGTACTTC
CDR3: CSGTGTSSYEQYF

length: 17
V: TRBV11-2
J: TRBJ2-5
size: .
D: TRBD2
DNA: TGTGCCAGCAGCTCCCGAGGGGTAGCGGGGGGGCAAGAGACCCAGTACTTC
CDR3: CASSSRGVAGGQETQYF

length: 14
V: TRBV29-1
J: TRBJ1-1
size: .
D: .
DNA: TGCAGCGTTGCTTTGAGGCTGGAGGACACTGAAGCTTTCTTT
CDR3: CSVALRLEDTEAFF

length: 15
V: TRBV19
J: TRBJ2-7
size: once
D: .
DNA: TGTGCCACTAAACGAGGGGCTGCGAATTCCTACGAGCAGTACTTC
CDR3: CATKRGAANSYEQYF

length: 15
V: TRBV6-1
J: TRBJ2-7
size: .
D: TRBD2
DNA: TGTGCCAGCATTAGACTAGCGGGGGGCATCTACGAGCAGTACTTC
CDR3: CASIRLAGGIYEQYF

length: 12
V: TRBV28
J: TRBJ2-7
size: .
D: .
DNA: TGTGCCAGCAGCGAACATTACTACGAGCAGTACTTC
CDR3: CASSEHYYEQYF

length: 14
V: TRBV5-4
J: TRBJ2-7
size: .
D: TRBD1
DNA: TGTGCCAGCAGCCAGGACAGGCGGTCCTACGAGCAGTACTTC
CDR3: CASSQDRRSYEQYF

length: 14
V: TRBV18
J: TRBJ1-2
size: once
D: .
DNA: TGTGCCAGCTCACCAACCGACAATAACTATGGCTACACCTTC
CDR3: CASSPTDNNYGYTF

length: 15
V: TRBV27
J: TRBJ2-3
size: once
D: TRBD2
DNA: TGTGCCATCCATTCCCTAGCGGGAGTCCCAGATACGCAGTATTTT
CDR3: CAIHSLAGVPDTQYF

length: 11
V: TRBV20-1
J: TRBJ2-7
size: .
D: TRBD1
DNA: TGCAGTGCTGGGACAGCCTACGAGCAGTACTTC
CDR3: CSAGTAYEQYF

length: 8
V: TRBV6-5
J: TRBJ2-7
size: many
D: .
DNA: TGCCTTCCTTACGAGCAGTACTTC
CDR3: CLPYEQYF

length: 12
V: TRBV28
J: TRBJ2-5
size: once
D: .
DNA: TGTGCCAGCAGTTTACAAAAGGAGACCCAGTACTTC
CDR3: CASSLQKETQYF

length: 16
V: TRBV9
J: TRBJ2-1
size: once
D: TRBD2
DNA: TGTGCCAGCAGCCTCACGGGGGGGTCCTCCTACAATGAGCAGTTCTTC
CDR3: CASSLTGGSSYNEQFF

length: 14
V: TRBV6-5
J: TRBJ1-4
size: .
D: TRBD1
DNA: TGTGCCAGCAGAGCGACAGGGCGGGTCGAAAAACTGTTTTTT
CDR3: CASRATGRVEKLFF

length: 16
V: TRBV4-3
J: TRBJ2-1
size: .
D: TRBD2
DNA: TGCGCCAGCAGCCAGTCCGGGACTAGCGGTTACAATGAGCAGTTCTTC
CDR3: CASSQSGTSGYNEQFF

length: 15
V: TRBV4-3
J: TRBJ1-3
size: .
D: .
DNA: TGCGCCAGCAGCCAACACCAGGGCTCTGGAAACACCATATATTTT
CDR3: CASSQHQGSGNTIYF

length: 18
V: TRBV7-8
J: TRBJ2-3
size: .
D: .
DNA: TGTGCCAGCAGCTTAGTGATGCGAGGGTTAACCAGGACAGATACGCAGTATTTT
CDR3: CASSLVMRGLTRTDTQYF

length: 15
V: TRBV5-1
J: TRBJ1-4
size: .
D: .
DNA: TGCGCCAGCAGCTTGGCCGGGTCCGCCGGCGAAAAACTGTTTTTT
CDR3: CASSLAGSAGEKLFF

length: 15
V: TRBV5-4
J: TRBJ1-1
size: .
D: TRBD1
DNA: TGTGCCAGCAGCTTGGACGACAGGGGGCACACTGAAGCTTTCTTT
CDR3: CASSLDDRGHTEAFF

length: 14
V: TRBV10-3
J: TRBJ2-7
size: once
D: .
DNA: TGTGCCACCCGCGGACAGAGTACGACCTACGAGCAGTACTTC
CDR3: CATRGQSTTYEQYF

length: 15
V: TRBV6-5
J: TRBJ2-2
size: .
D: .
DNA: TGTGCCAGCAGTCCGTTTGGGGGAGAGACCGGGGAGCTGTTTTTT
CDR3: CASSPFGGETGELFF

length: 14
V: TRBV29-1
J: TRBJ1-2
size: .
D: .
DNA: TGCAGCGTTCCCAGGCGGGACAAATCAACTGGCTACACCTTC
CDR3: CSVPRRDKSTGYTF

length: 13
V: TRBV2
J: TRBJ1-2
size: .
D: .
DNA: TGTGCCAGCACCGAGGCCCGACAGTCCGGCTACACCTTC
CDR3: CASTEARQSGYTF

length: 14
V: TRBV29-1
J: TRBJ2-1
size: few
D: TRBD2
DNA: TGCAGCGTCCCTCGACTAGCTTGGGACAATGAGCAGTTCTTC
CDR3: CSVPRLAWDNEQFF

length: 15
V: TRBV6-5
J: TRBJ1-4
size: .
D: TRBD1
DNA: TGTGCCAGCAGTCGCCAGGGGGACTTTTGGGAAAAACTGTTTTTT
CDR3: CASSRQGDFWEKLFF

length: 14
V: TRBV25-1
J: TRBJ1-3
size: .
D: .
DNA: TGTGCCAGTACCTCGGGGGCGGTTGGAAACACCATATATTTT
CDR3: CASTSGAVGNTIYF

length: 15
V: TRBV2
J: TRBJ1-5
size: .
D: .
DNA: TGTGCCAGCAGTGTGGCGGAGAGCCCCAATCAGCCCCAGCATTTT
CDR3: CASSVAESPNQPQHF

length: 14
V: TRBV28
J: TRBJ1-2
size: .
D: .
DNA: TGTGCCAGCAGTTTATCCGGGTCGGCCTATGGCTACACCTTC
CDR3: CASSLSGSAYGYTF

length: 13
V: TRBV6-5
J: TRBJ1-1
size: .
D: .
DNA: TGTGCCAGCAGGCCAGGACGAGGCACTGAAGCTTTCTTT
CDR3: CASRPGRGTEAFF

length: 15
V: TRBV19
J: TRBJ2-2
size: .
D: .
DNA: TGTGCCAGTAGTAGACCGGGACATAACACCGGGGAGCTGTTTTTT
CDR3: CASSRPGHNTGELFF

length: 15
V: TRBV7-3
J: TRBJ2-6
size: .
D: .
DNA: TGTGCCAGCAGCCTTAGGGGGTCTGGGGCCAACGTCCTGACTTTC
CDR3: CASSLRGSGANVLTF

length: 14
V: TRBV9
J: TRBJ2-1
size: .
D: TRBD1
DNA: TGTGCCAGCAGCCCCCGGACAGGTTGGCGTGAGCAGTTCTTC
CDR3: CASSPRTGWREQFF

length: 12
V: TRBV29-1
J: TRBJ1-2
size: .
D: .
DNA: TGCAGCGTTGAAGACCAGACCCGTGGCTACACCTTC
CDR3: CSVEDQTRGYTF

length: 16
V: TRBV5-1
J: TRBJ2-6
size: once
D: TRBD1
DNA: TGCGCCAGCAGCCTCACAGGGGGCGGTGGGGCCAACGTCCTGACTTTC
CDR3: CASSLTGGGGANVLTF

length: 14
V: TRBV2
J: TRBJ1-2
size: once
D: .
DNA: TGTGCCAGCAGTGAATCCCTCGTCGGGGGCGGCTACACCTTC
CDR3: CASSESLVGGGYTF

length: 13
V: TRBV11-2
J: TRBJ2-2
size: few
D: TRBD2
DNA: TGTGCCAGCAGGCCGACTAGCGTCGGGGAGCTGTTTTTT
CDR3: CASRPTSVGELFF

length: 14
V: TRBV7-2
J: TRBJ1-2
size: .
D: TRBD1
DNA: TGTGCCAGCAGCTCCGGACGACAGGGGATTAGCTACACCTTC
CDR3: CASSSGRQGISYTF

length: 15
V: TRBV28
J: TRBJ2-2
size: .
D: .
DNA: TGTGCCAGCGTTTACTCGAGCCCGAACACCGGGGAGCTGTTTTTT
CDR3: CASVYSSPNTGELFF

length: 14
V: TRBV9
J: TRBJ2-2
size: .
D: .
DNA: TGTGCCAGCAGCGTAGGCAAACCCACCGGGGAGCTGTTTTTT
CDR3: CASSVGKPTGELFF

length: 13
V: TRBV5-1
J: TRBJ1-2
size: .
D: .
DNA: TGCGCCAGCAGCAGTGAGGGTAACTATGGCTACACCTTC
CDR3: CASSSEGNYGYTF

length: 15
V: TRBV25-1
J: TRBJ1-1
size: .
D: TRBD1
DNA: TGTGCCAGCAGTGATCCGAGACAGGGAGGTAAAGAAGCTTTCTTT
CDR3: CASSDPRQGGKEAFF

length: 19
V: TRBV19
J: TRBJ2-1
size: once
D: TRBD2
DNA: TGTGCCAGTAGTACCCTCGGGACTAGCGGGGGGCGATCCTACAATGAGCAGTTCTTC
CDR3: CASSTLGTSGGRSYNEQFF

length: 12
V: TRBV5-4
J: TRBJ1-1
size: .
D: .
DNA: TGTGCCAGCAGCCTTAGGGGGGGTGAAGCTTTCTTT
CDR3: CASSLRGGEAFF

length: 15
V: TRBV5-4
J: TRBJ2-1
size: .
D: TRBD1
DNA: TGTGCCACCACCGAGGGCCGGGACAGGGGGCGTGAGCAGTTCTTC
CDR3: CATTEGRDRGREQFF

length: 18
V: TRBV5-1
J: TRBJ1-3
size: .
D: .
DNA: TGCGCCAGCAGCTTCTCAGGGGTAAAAAGTTCCTCTGGAAACACCATATATTTT
CDR3: CASSFSGVKSSSGNTIYF

length: 13
V: TRBV28
J: TRBJ1-1
size: .
D: .
DNA: TGTGCCAGCAGTTTGGTGGGTTCCACTGAAGCTTTCTTT
CDR3: CASSLVGSTEAFF

length: 13
V: TRBV29-1
J: TRBJ1-2
size: once
D: TRBD1
DNA: TGCAGCGCTGCACAGGGGCAGGTGTATGGCTACACCTTC
CDR3: CSAAQGQVYGYTF